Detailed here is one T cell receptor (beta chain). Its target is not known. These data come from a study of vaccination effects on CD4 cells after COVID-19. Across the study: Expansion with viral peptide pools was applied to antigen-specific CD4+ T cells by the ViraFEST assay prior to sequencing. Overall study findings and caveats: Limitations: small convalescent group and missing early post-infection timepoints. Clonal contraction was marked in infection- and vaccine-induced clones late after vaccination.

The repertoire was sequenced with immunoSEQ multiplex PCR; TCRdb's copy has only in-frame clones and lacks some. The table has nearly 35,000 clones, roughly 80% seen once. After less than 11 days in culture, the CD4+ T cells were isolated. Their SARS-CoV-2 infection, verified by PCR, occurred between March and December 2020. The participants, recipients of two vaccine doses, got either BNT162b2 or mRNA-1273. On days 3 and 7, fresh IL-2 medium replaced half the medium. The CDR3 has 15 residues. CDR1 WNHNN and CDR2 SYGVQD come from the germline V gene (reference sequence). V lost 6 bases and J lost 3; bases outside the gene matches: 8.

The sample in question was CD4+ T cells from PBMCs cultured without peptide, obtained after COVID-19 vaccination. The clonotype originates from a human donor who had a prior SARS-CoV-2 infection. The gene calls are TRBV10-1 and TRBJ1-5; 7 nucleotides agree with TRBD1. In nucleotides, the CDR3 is TGCGCCAGCAGGCACCGGGACAGCTACAATCAGCCCCAGCATTTT. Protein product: CASRHRDSYNQPQHF.